The rows below give T cell receptor beta chains drawn from one sample of a study of blood T cell repertoires in COVID-19. Sequencing was performed with immunoSEQ multiplex PCR; in TCRdb, only in-frame clones are kept and a portion is missing. The repertoire holds more than 65,000 clones, with about 79% as singletons. The sequencing sample was made of peripheral blood. The receptors were gathered from a woman between 45 and 60 years old with acute or convalescent COVID-19. CDR3s include the opening cysteine and the closing phenylalanine or tryptophan. A D gene is named only where the DNA matches it firmly. Expanded clones get a size class; other rows say once, few or many, or leave the size out.

abundance	v_gene	d_gene	j_gene	CDR3nt	CDR3aa
-	TRBV19	-	TRBJ1-5	TGTGCCAGTGGAAGACAGATCTATCAGCCCCAGCATTTT	CASGRQIYQPQHF
many	TRBV4-3	-	TRBJ1-1	TGCGCCAGCAGCAAGGTGGGGGGCACTGAAGCTTTCTTT	CASSKVGGTEAFF
-	TRBV10-3	TRBD1	TRBJ2-7	TGTGCCATCAGTGAGTCGGGACAGGGATCCTACGAGCAGTACTTC	CAISESGQGSYEQYF
-	TRBV4-1	TRBD2	TRBJ2-3	TGCGCCAGCAGCCAGGAAGGAGCGGGGATTCCAAGCACAGATACGCAGTATTTT	CASSQEGAGIPSTDTQYF
-	TRBV2	-	TRBJ2-3	TGTGCCAGCAGTGATGAACTAACAGATACGCAGTATTTT	CASSDELTDTQYF
-	TRBV9	-	TRBJ2-1	TGTGCCAGCAGTGACGGGTGGAATGAGCAGTTCTTC	CASSDGWNEQFF
-	TRBV19	TRBD1	TRBJ1-3	TGTGCCAGCCAGGGGGTAAGAGGAGGAAACACCATATATTTT	CASQGVRGGNTIYF
-	TRBV7-2	-	TRBJ1-6	TGTGCCAGCAGCTTAACACAACCCGCTTCACCCCTCCACTTT	CASSLTQPASPLHF
few	TRBV27	-	TRBJ1-6	TGTGCCAGCAGTTTAGGGGGGGCCGATTCACCCCTCCACTTT	CASSLGGADSPLHF
-	TRBV30	-	TRBJ1-2	TGTGCCTGGAATACTGAAGCTGGCTACACCTTC	CAWNTEAGYTF